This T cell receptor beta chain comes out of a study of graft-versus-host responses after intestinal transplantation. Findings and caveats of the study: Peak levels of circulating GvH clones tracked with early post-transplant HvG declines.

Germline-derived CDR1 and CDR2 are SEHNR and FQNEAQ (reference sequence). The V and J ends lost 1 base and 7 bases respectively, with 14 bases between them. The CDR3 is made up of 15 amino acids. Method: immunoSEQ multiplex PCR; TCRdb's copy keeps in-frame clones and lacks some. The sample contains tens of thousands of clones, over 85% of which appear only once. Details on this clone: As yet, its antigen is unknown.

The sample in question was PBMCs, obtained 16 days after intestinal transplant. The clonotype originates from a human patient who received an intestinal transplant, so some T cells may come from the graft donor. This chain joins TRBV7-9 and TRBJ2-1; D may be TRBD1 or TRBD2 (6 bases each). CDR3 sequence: CASSLVAGEVNEQFF. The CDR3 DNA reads TGTGCCAGCAGCTTAGTGGCAGGGGAGGTGAATGAGCAGTTCTTC. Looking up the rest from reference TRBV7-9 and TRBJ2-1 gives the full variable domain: DTGVSQNPRHKITKRGQNVTFRCDPISEHNRLYWYRQTLGQGPEFLTYFQNEAQLEKSRLLSDRFSAERPKGSFSTLEIQRTEQGDSAMYLCASSLVAGEVNEQFFGPGTRLTVL.